The T cell receptor beta chain under discussion was sequenced for a study of technical replicates of blood from several donors (dated by TCRdb to the late 2010s). The CDR3 runs 14 residues from the cysteine to the phenylalanine. CDR3 DNA is the only sequence kept; it has 42 bases, read in frame from the first base. The junction shows trimming of 7 bases on V and 7 bases on J, and the gene matches do not reach 8 bases of it. Via the germline V gene, CDR1 is MDHEN and CDR2 SYDVKM. A note on this clone: No cognate antigen has been identified for it. No much larger clone exists at a distance of one base, and base qualities are not known.

Library preparation was by the immunoSEQ multiplex PCR assay. TCRdb retrieved this table from immuneACCESS and kept in-frame rearrangements only. Not all clones are present; in checked studies, unresolved V genes account for under half, and no reason is known for the remainder. Present in this sample are 60,000 to 90,000 clones, 80% to 95% of which were seen just once. The top ten hold roughly 0.4% of the sample. Recombination joined TRBV28 with TRBJ2-2; 8 junctional bases match TRBD1. The sequencing input was T cells isolated from PBMCs. This TCR was recovered from a human donor in good health. CDR3 protein: CASNLGQGLGELFF. The nucleotides are TGTGCCAGCAACCTAGGACAGGGTCTCGGGGAGCTGTTTTTT.